The next 10 T cell receptor beta chains were all read from a single sample in a study of CD8+ T cells in alopecia areata. Treatment indicated: oral pan-JAK inhibitor, 5-10 mg twice daily. Extraction and reverse transcription of RNA yielded cDNA as the sequencing template. TCRdb's copy holds only in-frame clones and misses some; the assay was immunoSEQ multiplex PCR. Of some 190,000 clones in the sample, around 65% were seen once. The sequencing used CD4+ T cells sorted from blood, collected at approximately week 44, from a patient treated with tofacitinib. The origin of the receptors is a human donor with alopecia areata.

This clone was seen only once. The genes are TRBV27 and TRBJ2-7; D may be TRBD1 (5 bases). Trimming left V 7 bases short and J 3 bases short, with 16 bases between. The CDR3 length is 14 residues. From germline, CDR1 is MNHEY and CDR2 SMNVEV (reference sequence). CDR3 amino acids: CASTKQECLYEQYF. In DNA form, the CDR3 reads TGTGCCAGCACAAAACAGGAGTGTCTCTACGAGCAGTACTTC.

The chain recombines TRBV5-5 with TRBJ2-3; TRBD2 aligns across 8 bases. Germline V gene lookup returns CDR1 SGHKS and CDR2 YYEKEE (reference sequence). Trimming removed 2 bases from V and 2 bases from J; junction bases left unmatched: 4. The CDR3 totals 15 residues. The CDR3 here is CASSFAGGDTDTQYF. DNA of the CDR3: TGTGCCAGCAGCTTCGCGGGGGGCGACACAGATACGCAGTATTTT. Full variable domain (remainder filled in from reference TRBV5-5 and TRBJ2-3): DAGVTQSPTHLIKTRGQQVTLRCSPISGHKSVSWYQQVLGQGPQFIFQYYEKEERGRGNFPDRFSARQFPNYSSELNVNALLLGDSALYLCASSFAGGDTDTQYFGPGTRLTVL.

This clone has more than one count but fewer than ten. The chain's CDR3 is CASSPAGDTEAFF. CDR3 bases: TGTGCCAGCAGCCCCGCCGGGGACACTGAAGCTTTCTTT. This chain connects TRBV7-2 to TRBJ1-1; D unresolved. V lost 5 bases, J lost 3 bases, and 10 bases lay in between. Germline CDR1 SGHTA, CDR2 FQGNSA. The CDR3 runs 13 residues.

CDR3 sequence (DNA): TGCGCCAGCAGCCAAGAAACTAGCCACCCCTACGAGCAGTACTTC. This sequence encodes CASSQETSHPYEQYF. The V gene is TRBV4-1, the J gene TRBJ2-7, with D maybe TRBD2 (6 bases). CDR3 length: 15 residues. Trimming removed 0 bases from V and 2 bases from J, with 11 bases in between. In germline, CDR1 is MGHRA, CDR2 YSYEKL.

This clone was picked up one time. The gene calls are TRBV30 and TRBJ1-2; the D is unclear. Germline V lookup: CDR1 GTSNPN, CDR2 SVGIG (reference sequence). Trimming took 0 bases from V and 6 from J, leaving 11 bases between them. This CDR3 is built from 13 residues. The CDR3, as DNA: TGTGCCTGGAGTGTCAGGCGTTCGGATGGCTACACCTTC. This gives the protein CAWSVRRSDGYTF.

V and J are TRBV29-1 and TRBJ1-1, with D uncertain. Deletions cut 7 bases from V and 2 bases from J, with 8 bases between. Germline CDR1 reads SQVTM; CDR2 reads ANQGSEA. The CDR3 has 11 amino acids. The CDR3 bases are TGCAGCGCCTCTGTAAACACTGAAGCTTTCTTT. It translates to CSASVNTEAFF.

The chain combines TRBV4-3 with TRBJ2-3, with 7 bases identical to TRBD1. Germline CDR1 reads LGHNA; CDR2 reads YSLEER. V was pared by 4 bases and J by 4 bases, with 8 bases of the junction left unmatched. The CDR3 covers 15 residues. CDR3 DNA sequence: TGCGCCAGCAGCCCACGAGACAGGGAGCCAGATACGCAGTATTTT. As protein: CASSPRDREPDTQYF.

CDR3: CSAGRGETQYF. The CDR3 nucleotides are TGCAGTGCTGGCCGGGGGGAGACCCAGTACTTC. The chain carries TRBV20-1 and TRBJ2-5, with D possibly being TRBD2 (6 bases). CDR3 length: 11 residues. Trimming stripped 5 bases from V and 5 bases from J, with 9 bases between. Germline V gene lookup returns CDR1 DFQATT and CDR2 SNEGSKA (reference sequence).

This clone was picked up a small number of times. V is TRBV29-1 and J is TRBJ1-1; D gene unclear. With 3 bases removed from V and 8 bases from J, the gap between germline ends came to 13 bases. CDR3 length: 12 amino acids. Germline assignment: CDR1 SQVTM and CDR2 ANQGSEA. CDR3 DNA: TGCAGCGTTGACCTATTGGGCACCGAAGCTTTCTTT. This sequence encodes CSVDLLGTEAFF. The whole variable domain, filled in from reference TRBV29-1 and TRBJ1-1, reads SAVISQKPSRDICQRGTSLTIQCQVDSQVTMMFWYRQQPGQSLTLIATANQGSEATYESGFVIDKFPISRPNLTFSTLTVSNMSPEDSSIYLCSVDLLGTEAFFGQGTRLTVV.

There are a few counts of this clone. The chain has TRBV7-2 and TRBJ2-5, with D possibly TRBD1 on 7 matching bases. The length of the CDR3 is 16 residues. V lost 0 bases and J lost 3, with 14 bases in between. Germline V gives CDR1 SGHTA, CDR2 FQGNSA. The CDR3, as DNA: TGTGCCAGCAGCTTAGCGTCGGGGGACAGCAAAGAGACCCAGTACTTC. The encoded protein is CASSLASGDSKETQYF.